This is a list of T cell receptor beta chains from one sample in a study of blood T cell repertoires in COVID-19. TCRdb's table, derived via immunoSEQ multiplex PCR, lists solely in-frame clones and lacks some. Of about 110,000 clones in the sample, 65% to 75% were seen once. The sequenced sample was peripheral blood. Receptors were obtained from a human donor with acute or convalescent COVID-19. The donor label of this sample is uncertain. CDR3s leave out the opening cysteine and the closing phenylalanine or tryptophan.

TRBV14	TRBJ2-2	11	ASRKGGAGELF
TRBV5-6	TRBJ1-5	12	ASSLLGQYQPQH
TRBV15	TRBJ1-4	11	ATSETAREKLF
TRBV19	TRBJ1-2	11	ASSRDRDYGYT
TRBV27	TRBJ2-3	12	ASRRTGPTDTQY
TRBV15	TRBJ1-2	11	ATSKAGVGSYT
TRBV25-1	TRBJ1-5	11	ASSETGNQPQH
TRBV7-2	TRBJ2-5	14	ASTPSVTSGQETQY
TRBV7-8	TRBJ1-3	11	ASSPGSGNTIY
TRBV5-1	TRBJ1-1	15	ASSPRALRVSNTEAF
TRBV7-9	TRBJ2-5	15	ASSSWGGTGGEETQY
TRBV7-9	TRBJ1-1	10	ASSSADTEAF
TRBV13	TRBJ2-2	12	ASRAGGNTGELF
TRBV28	TRBJ1-6	13	ASSFYRANNSPLH
TRBV3-1/TRBV3-2	TRBJ1-3	13	ASSQVAGGGNTIY
TRBV6-5	TRBJ1-5	13	ASSHYRGRDQPQH
TRBV15	TRBJ2-7	12	ATRRPGQSYEQY
TRBV4-1	TRBJ2-3	16	ASSPRASGGIFTDTQY
TRBV5-5	TRBJ1-2	11	ASARGPGYGYT
TRBV11-1	TRBJ1-4	13	ASSVLGATNEKLF
TRBV6-5	TRBJ2-1	12	ASRLAGRINEQF
TRBV27	TRBJ1-2	12	ASSSRGRSYGYT
TRBV24-1	TRBJ2-2	13	ATSDPYRDTGELF
TRBV9	TRBJ1-6	12	ASSVVGGNSPLH
TRBV10-1	TRBJ1-4	13	ASDRQGFISEKLF
TRBV12-5	TRBJ2-3	13	ASGLKGLSTDTQY
TRBV7-2	TRBJ1-1	11	ASSLQGITEAF
TRBV28	TRBJ1-1	16	ASSLSSSLWSGNTEAF
TRBV10-3	TRBJ1-6	10	ASGTGQGPLH
TRBV5-1	TRBJ1-5	13	ASSPGTGVSQPQH
TRBV2	TRBJ2-7	12	ASRADRNSYEQY
TRBV7-9	TRBJ1-2	15	ASSFWGTGALPDGYT
TRBV23-1	TRBJ1-3	14	ASSRLEGRSGNTIY
TRBV11-2	TRBJ2-3	12	ASKSPGRADTQY
TRBV6-5	TRBJ1-2	13	ASRFILGQRNGYT
TRBV18	TRBJ1-6	14	ASSPIQGQGNSPLH
TRBV5-6	TRBJ2-5	13	ASSVWVAVQETQY
TRBV5-4	TRBJ2-1	13	ASSLIAGAGNEQF
TRBV2	TRBJ1-1	11	ASSETGNTEAF
TRBV20-1	TRBJ2-5	9	SAQGGATQY
TRBV6-2/TRBV6-3	TRBJ1-1	13	ASSYPAGGGTEAF
TRBV6-1	TRBJ2-2	12	ASSEGLNTGELF